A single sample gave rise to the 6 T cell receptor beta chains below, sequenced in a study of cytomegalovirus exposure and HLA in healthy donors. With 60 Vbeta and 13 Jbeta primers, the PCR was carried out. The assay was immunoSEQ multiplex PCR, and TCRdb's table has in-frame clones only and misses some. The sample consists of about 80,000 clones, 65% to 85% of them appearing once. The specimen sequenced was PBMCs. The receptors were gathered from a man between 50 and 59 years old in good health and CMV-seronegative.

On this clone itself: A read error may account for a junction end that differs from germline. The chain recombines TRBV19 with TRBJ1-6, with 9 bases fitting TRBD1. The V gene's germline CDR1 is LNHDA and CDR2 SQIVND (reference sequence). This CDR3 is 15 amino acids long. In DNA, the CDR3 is TGTGTCAGTAGTATTGGGGACAGGGTAACGTCACCCCTCCACTTT. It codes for CVSSIGDRVTSPLHF.

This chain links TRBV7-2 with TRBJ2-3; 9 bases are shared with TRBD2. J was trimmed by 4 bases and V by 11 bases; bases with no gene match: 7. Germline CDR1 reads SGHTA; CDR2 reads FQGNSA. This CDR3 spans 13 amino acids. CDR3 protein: CARTGGGADTQYF. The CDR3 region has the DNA TGTGCCCGAACTGGCGGGGGGGCAGATACGCAGTATTTT.

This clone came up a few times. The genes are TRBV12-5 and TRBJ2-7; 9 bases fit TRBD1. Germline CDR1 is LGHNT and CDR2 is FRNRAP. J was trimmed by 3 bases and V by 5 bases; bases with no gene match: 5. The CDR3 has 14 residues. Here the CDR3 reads CASGRGDRVYEQYF. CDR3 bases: TGTGCTAGTGGTAGAGGGGACAGGGTCTACGAGCAGTACTTC.

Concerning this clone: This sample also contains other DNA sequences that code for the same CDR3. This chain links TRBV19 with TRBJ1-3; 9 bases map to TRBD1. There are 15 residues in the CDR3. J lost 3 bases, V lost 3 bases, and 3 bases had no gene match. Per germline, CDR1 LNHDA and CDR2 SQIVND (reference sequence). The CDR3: CASSMGQGGGNTIYF. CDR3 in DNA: TGTGCCAGTAGTATGGGACAGGGAGGTGGAAACACCATATATTTT. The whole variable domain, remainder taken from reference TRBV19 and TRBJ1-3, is DGGITQSPKYLFRKEGQNVTLSCEQNLNHDAMYWYRQDPGQGLRLIYYSQIVNDFQKGDIAEGYSVSREKKESFPLTVTSAQKNPTAFYLCASSMGQGGGNTIYFGEGSWLTVV.

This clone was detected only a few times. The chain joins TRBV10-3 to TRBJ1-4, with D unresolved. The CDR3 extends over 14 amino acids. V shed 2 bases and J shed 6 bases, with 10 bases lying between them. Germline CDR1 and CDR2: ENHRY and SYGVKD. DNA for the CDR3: TGTGCCATCAGTGAGACCCGGGAGCATGAAAAACTGTTTTTT. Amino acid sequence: CAISETREHEKLFF.

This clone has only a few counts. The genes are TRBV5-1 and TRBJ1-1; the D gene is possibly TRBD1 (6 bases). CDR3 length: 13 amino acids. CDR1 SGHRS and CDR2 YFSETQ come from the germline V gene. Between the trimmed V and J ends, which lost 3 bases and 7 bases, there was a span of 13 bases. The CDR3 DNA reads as TGCGCCAGCAGCTCAAACAGGGCCGGTGAAGCTTTCTTT. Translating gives CASSSNRAGEAFF.